Listed here are 2 T cell receptor beta chains from one sample, sequenced in a study of metastatic and nonmetastatic thyroid tumors. TCRdb re-clonotyped the PCR reads via MiXCR. The sample records tens of thousands of clones, approximately 17% being singletons. Thyroid surgery had not been preceded by any treatment in any patient. Sequencing input: tumor tissue. The origin of the receptors is a female donor with papillary thyroid cancer or a benign thyroid nodule (not recorded which). Some clones in this sample may be carry-over from other donors' samples.

The chain recombines TRBV6-1 with TRBJ2-2; D perhaps matches TRBD1 (5 bases). Germline lookup yields CDR1 MNHNS and CDR2 SASEGT. With 4 bases removed from V and 0 bases from J, the gap between germline ends came to 12 bases. This CDR3 has 16 residues. CDR3 in amino acids: CASSADRNSNTGELFF. The CDR3 coding sequence is TGTGCCAGCAGTGCTGACAGAAATTCGAACACCGGGGAGCTGTTTTTT.

Many counts were recorded for this clone. CDR3 residues: CASSYGGAGAGTYEQYF. CDR3 coding DNA: TGTGCCAGCAGTTACGGTGGAGCGGGGGCGGGCACCTACGAGCAGTACTTC. The chain joins TRBV6-2 or TRBV6-3 to TRBJ2-7; 8 nucleotides match TRBD2. This CDR3 is built from 17 residues. The V segment lost 2 bases and the J segment 2 bases; nucleotides outside the gene matches: 11. Germline CDR1 is MNHEY and CDR2 is SVGEGT.